A selection of T cell receptor beta chains follows, all from one sample in a study of blood T cell repertoires in COVID-19. The method was immunoSEQ multiplex PCR; TCRdb's version includes in-frame clones alone and lacks a portion of them. The sample holds under 300,000 clones; 83% are singletons and the top ten take around 5.2%. The source material was peripheral blood. The receptors stem from a human donor in a cohort sampled during active COVID-19. The conserved cysteine and the conserved F or W are not part of the CDR3 here. The order of the fields is CDR3 protein, V gene, J gene.

cdr3_aa: AISPRDNEQF
v_call: TRBV10-3
j_call: TRBJ2-1

cdr3_aa: ASSLQEGEKLF
v_call: TRBV7-9
j_call: TRBJ1-4

cdr3_aa: ASSIMPGAYNEQF
v_call: TRBV19
j_call: TRBJ2-1

cdr3_aa: ASLTGTGGAETQY
v_call: TRBV18
j_call: TRBJ2-5

cdr3_aa: ASSPLPIQGALNAF
v_call: TRBV28
j_call: TRBJ1-1

cdr3_aa: ASSWDRGGTEAF
v_call: TRBV5-1
j_call: TRBJ1-1

cdr3_aa: ASSIRASSSYEQY
v_call: TRBV19
j_call: TRBJ2-7

cdr3_aa: ASSPQGGNTEAF
v_call: TRBV4-2
j_call: TRBJ1-1

cdr3_aa: ASSQVGGNAEAF
v_call: TRBV3-1/TRBV3-2
j_call: TRBJ1-1

cdr3_aa: ASSRGTSIGTGELF
v_call: TRBV3-1/TRBV3-2
j_call: TRBJ2-2

cdr3_aa: ASSLRTSGTSGQF
v_call: TRBV5-4
j_call: TRBJ2-1

cdr3_aa: ASSFGTGEQY
v_call: TRBV5-1
j_call: TRBJ2-7

cdr3_aa: ASSLVGGGLYEQF
v_call: TRBV7-6
j_call: TRBJ2-1

cdr3_aa: ASSLVSGQIIYGYT
v_call: TRBV27
j_call: TRBJ1-2

cdr3_aa: ASSEALQGTGLQETQY
v_call: TRBV2
j_call: TRBJ2-5

cdr3_aa: ASSRTGGDTQY
v_call: TRBV5-6
j_call: TRBJ2-3

cdr3_aa: ASSQEGGPRSPLH
v_call: TRBV4-2
j_call: TRBJ1-6

cdr3_aa: ASSSSGLRRGKNIQY
v_call: TRBV28
j_call: TRBJ2-4

cdr3_aa: AIRPGTGVYEQY
v_call: TRBV10-3
j_call: TRBJ2-7

cdr3_aa: ASSLASTYNEQF
v_call: TRBV5-1
j_call: TRBJ2-1

cdr3_aa: ASSPDRAYEQY
v_call: TRBV6-5
j_call: TRBJ2-7

cdr3_aa: ASSIDRESPEAF
v_call: TRBV19
j_call: TRBJ1-1

cdr3_aa: ASSLAGQGVIGNIQY
v_call: TRBV5-1
j_call: TRBJ2-4

cdr3_aa: ASSLGAPGSYEQY
v_call: TRBV5-1
j_call: TRBJ2-7

cdr3_aa: ASTLFNSQETQY
v_call: TRBV3-1/TRBV3-2
j_call: TRBJ2-5

cdr3_aa: ASSNGASGELF
v_call: TRBV5-4
j_call: TRBJ2-2

cdr3_aa: ASSPRSGSYNEQF
v_call: TRBV19
j_call: TRBJ2-1

cdr3_aa: ASSEDPPSSGANVLT
v_call: TRBV10-2
j_call: TRBJ2-6

cdr3_aa: ASSLVPGGDYGYT
v_call: TRBV5-5
j_call: TRBJ1-2

cdr3_aa: ASSENRGREPQH
v_call: TRBV6-1
j_call: TRBJ1-5

cdr3_aa: ASSPTSGSRGTGELF
v_call: TRBV19
j_call: TRBJ2-2

cdr3_aa: ASSRLAGGREQF
v_call: TRBV6-5
j_call: TRBJ2-1

cdr3_aa: ASSQASDTQY
v_call: TRBV4-2
j_call: TRBJ2-3

cdr3_aa: ASSPPLLAADQETQY
v_call: TRBV18
j_call: TRBJ2-5

cdr3_aa: ASSRISGSVDEQY
v_call: TRBV19
j_call: TRBJ2-7

cdr3_aa: ASSVGAGNYGYT
v_call: TRBV9
j_call: TRBJ1-2

cdr3_aa: ASSLQLAGPYNEQF
v_call: TRBV7-9
j_call: TRBJ2-1

cdr3_aa: ASSFSAGRLD
v_call: TRBV28
j_call: TRBJ2-7

cdr3_aa: ASSSRSLTDEQY
v_call: TRBV7-9
j_call: TRBJ2-7

cdr3_aa: ASKGRINRDTQY
v_call: TRBV3-1/TRBV3-2
j_call: TRBJ2-3

cdr3_aa: ASSQDTANYGYT
v_call: TRBV3-1/TRBV3-2
j_call: TRBJ1-2

cdr3_aa: ASSSRQGDSGANVLT
v_call: TRBV28
j_call: TRBJ2-6

cdr3_aa: ASSYSSGGEQF
v_call: TRBV6-5
j_call: TRBJ2-1

cdr3_aa: ASSLARRAGGYGYT
v_call: TRBV11-2
j_call: TRBJ1-2

cdr3_aa: ASSVTSFYEQY
v_call: TRBV6-2/TRBV6-3
j_call: TRBJ2-7

cdr3_aa: ASSYSGGALKTQY
v_call: TRBV6-5
j_call: TRBJ2-5

cdr3_aa: ASSWTGEDYGYT
v_call: TRBV5-1
j_call: TRBJ1-2

cdr3_aa: ASSFARGNSPLH
v_call: TRBV5-4
j_call: TRBJ1-6

cdr3_aa: ASSGGQGGETQY
v_call: TRBV5-1
j_call: TRBJ2-5

cdr3_aa: ASRETNRLTEAF
v_call: TRBV6-4
j_call: TRBJ1-1

cdr3_aa: ASSPGTTSQY
v_call: TRBV7-8
j_call: TRBJ2-3

cdr3_aa: ATPGTGSSYEQY
v_call: TRBV24-1
j_call: TRBJ2-7